Below are 9 T cell receptor beta chains sequenced from a single sample in a study of cytomegalovirus exposure and HLA in healthy donors. The PCR employed 60 Vbeta primers together with 13 Jbeta primers. Sequencing was performed with immunoSEQ multiplex PCR; in TCRdb, only in-frame clones are kept and a portion is missing. The table has 100,000 or so clones, roughly 15% seen once; the top ten hold about 0.79%. Sequenced input: PBMCs. Source of these receptors: a female donor in good health and CMV-seronegative.

The chain uses TRBV2 and TRBJ2-7; 8 bases map to TRBD2. There are 14 residues in the CDR3. Germline V gene lookup returns CDR1 SNHLY and CDR2 FYNNEI. The V and J ends lost 8 bases and 3 bases, in that order; junction bases with no gene match: 9. The CDR3 loop reads CASGTGGRYYEQYF. The CDR3 DNA is TGTGCCAGCGGAACGGGAGGGCGATACTACGAGCAGTACTTC.

The table lists this clone with a few counts. V and J are TRBV6-6 and TRBJ1-2; 8 nucleotides agree with TRBD1. Germline V gives CDR1 MNHNY, CDR2 SVGAGI (reference sequence). The CDR3 is 15 residues long. With V trimmed by 2 bases and J by 4 bases, 6 bases remained unmatched. The CDR3 spells CASSYLGQAAYGYTF. The CDR3 coding sequence is TGTGCCAGCAGTTACCTGGGACAGGCTGCCTATGGCTACACCTTC.

The chain joins TRBV10-3 to TRBJ2-7, with 10 bases aligning to TRBD2. The CDR3 is made up of 14 amino acids. Per the germline V gene, CDR1 is ENHRY and CDR2 is SYGVKD. V shed 4 bases and J 3 bases; nucleotides not matched to a gene: 3. Here the CDR3 DNA reads TGTGCCATCAGTGGGGCTAGCGGGGGCTACGAGCAGTACTTC. Amino acids: CAISGASGGYEQYF.

The genes are TRBV19 and TRBJ2-2, with a weak D call TRBD1 (5 bases). This CDR3 spans 14 amino acids. Trimming pared 2 bases from V and 1 base from J, leaving 5 bases between. The germline V gene encodes CDR1 LNHDA and CDR2 SQIVND (reference sequence). The CDR3 sequence is CASSITGNTGELFF. CDR3 nucleotides: TGTGCCAGTAGTATAACAGGGAACACCGGGGAGCTGTTTTTT.

The rearrangement joins TRBV30 to TRBJ2-3; TRBD2 agrees at 10 bases. V lost 0 bases and J lost 2; bases outside the gene matches: 5. Germline V gene lookup returns CDR1 GTSNPN and CDR2 SVGIG (reference sequence). This CDR3 has 16 amino acids. The CDR3 protein is CAWSVNSGGITDTQYF. The DNA for the CDR3 is TGTGCCTGGAGTGTTAATAGCGGGGGGATCACAGATACGCAGTATTTT. The full variable domain, completed using reference TRBV30 and TRBJ2-3, is SQTIHQWPATLVQPVGSPLSLECTVEGTSNPNLYWYRQAAGRGLQLLFYSVGIGQISSEVPQNLSASRPQDRQFILSSKKLLLSDSGFYLCAWSVNSGGITDTQYFGPGTRLTVL.

This clone has more than one count but fewer than ten. The chain employs TRBV29-1 and TRBJ2-1; 8 bases match TRBD2. Germline CDR1 SQVTM, CDR2 ANQGSEA. This CDR3 contains 14 residues. With 2 bases clipped from V and 9 bases from J, the junction kept 9 bases outside the gene matches. The CDR3 bases are TGCAGCGTTGAAAGGGCTGGTCGGGGGGGTGAGCAGTTCTTC. Encoded protein: CSVERAGRGGEQFF.

The table lists this clone with a few counts. Here the CDR3 DNA reads TGTGCCAGCAGTGACAGAAGCTATGGCTACACCTTC. It encodes CASSDRSYGYTF. The chain combines TRBV6-1 with TRBJ1-2; D is unresolved. The germline gives CDR1 MNHNS, CDR2 SASEGT. The V end lost 3 bases, the J end lost 4 bases, and 6 bases lay between the germline ends. This CDR3 is built from 12 residues.

The table lists this clone with a few counts. The chain employs TRBV10-2 and TRBJ2-7; 8 bases agree with TRBD1. V lost 1 base and J lost 2; bases outside the gene matches: 10. This CDR3 spans 17 amino acids. The V gene's germline CDR1 is WSHSY and CDR2 SAAADI. This CDR3 is CASSEYRGQGLAYEQYF. In nucleotides, the CDR3 is TGCGCCAGCAGTGAGTATAGAGGACAGGGTTTAGCCTACGAGCAGTACTTC.

This sequence joins TRBV7-2 and TRBJ2-7; TRBD2 matches 11 bases. Germline V CDR1 and CDR2: SGHTA, FQGNSA. J gave up 2 bases and V 5 bases, and 5 bases lay outside the gene matches. This CDR3 contains 15 residues. The CDR3 sequence is CASSLGLAGAYEQYF. In DNA, the CDR3 is TGTGCCAGCAGCCTAGGACTAGCGGGTGCCTACGAGCAGTACTTC.